Listed below are T cell receptor beta chains from one sample, sequenced in a study of shared clonotypes between healthy human individuals. The repertoire was sequenced with immunoSEQ multiplex PCR; TCRdb's copy has only in-frame clones and lacks some. The profile shows 1.4 million to 1.5 million clones, around 95% of them singletons. The sample was naive CD4+ T cells sorted from blood. The receptors derive from a man aged 25 to 45 in good health. CDR3s include the opening cysteine and the closing phenylalanine or tryptophan.

cdr3_aa: CASSSRASGPGEQFF; cdr3_length: 15; v_call: TRBV7-6
cdr3_aa: CASSVDSYSGNTIYF; cdr3_length: 15; v_call: TRBV9
cdr3_aa: CSVVRLALYNEQFF; cdr3_length: 14; v_call: TRBV29-1
cdr3_aa: CASNPGGRILNYGYTF; cdr3_length: 16; v_call: TRBV7-2
cdr3_aa: CASSIGVSGGGETQYF; cdr3_length: 16; v_call: TRBV19
cdr3_aa: CASSLGGTTYNEQFF; cdr3_length: 15; v_call: TRBV27
cdr3_aa: CASRGTGIPLNTEAFF; cdr3_length: 16; v_call: TRBV19
cdr3_aa: CASSLVGQGYEQYF; cdr3_length: 14; v_call: TRBV5-1
cdr3_aa: CASNQGTSGSRQFF; cdr3_length: 14; v_call: TRBV2
cdr3_aa: CASSVWGTTNEKLFF; cdr3_length: 15; v_call: TRBV9
cdr3_aa: CASSPRGGTNEKLFF; cdr3_length: 15; v_call: TRBV9
cdr3_aa: CASSLGFGSYEQYF; cdr3_length: 14; v_call: TRBV5-6
cdr3_aa: CASSVAGGPLNEQFF; cdr3_length: 15; v_call: TRBV9
cdr3_aa: CASRIYRGRQETQYF; cdr3_length: 15; v_call: TRBV2
cdr3_aa: CASSQDGTKRFTVF; cdr3_length: 14; v_call: TRBV4-1
cdr3_aa: CASSPDPGSPYEQYF; cdr3_length: 15; v_call: TRBV7-2
cdr3_aa: CASSGVFEQYF; cdr3_length: 11; v_call: TRBV7-9
cdr3_aa: CASSPGMGLFTDTQYF; cdr3_length: 16; v_call: TRBV5-4
cdr3_aa: CASRALIQGTGELFF; cdr3_length: 15; v_call: TRBV25-1
cdr3_aa: CASSLLGDGQPQHF; cdr3_length: 14; v_call: TRBV6-1
cdr3_aa: CASSDAGQGYGYTF; cdr3_length: 14; v_call: TRBV6-6
cdr3_aa: CSALQGPYEQYF; cdr3_length: 12; v_call: TRBV29-1
cdr3_aa: CASSLVYGSYEQYF; cdr3_length: 14; v_call: TRBV5-5
cdr3_aa: CASSHQGAGYEQYF; cdr3_length: 14; v_call: TRBV27
cdr3_aa: CASSVTTGTSGRQSNTGELFF; cdr3_length: 21; v_call: TRBV9
cdr3_aa: CASSSGLAGRDEQYF; cdr3_length: 15; v_call: TRBV5-1
cdr3_aa: CASSLVGQETQYF; cdr3_length: 13; v_call: TRBV5-6
cdr3_aa: CASSPNRGPNYEQYF; cdr3_length: 15; v_call: TRBV9
cdr3_aa: CAITTGGHLFF; cdr3_length: 11; v_call: TRBV10-3
cdr3_aa: CASSFGLAGVFYEQYF; cdr3_length: 16; v_call: TRBV5-1
cdr3_aa: CASSLGGYGYTF; cdr3_length: 12; v_call: TRBV2
cdr3_aa: CASSPRDRAFDEQFF; cdr3_length: 15; v_call: TRBV7-6